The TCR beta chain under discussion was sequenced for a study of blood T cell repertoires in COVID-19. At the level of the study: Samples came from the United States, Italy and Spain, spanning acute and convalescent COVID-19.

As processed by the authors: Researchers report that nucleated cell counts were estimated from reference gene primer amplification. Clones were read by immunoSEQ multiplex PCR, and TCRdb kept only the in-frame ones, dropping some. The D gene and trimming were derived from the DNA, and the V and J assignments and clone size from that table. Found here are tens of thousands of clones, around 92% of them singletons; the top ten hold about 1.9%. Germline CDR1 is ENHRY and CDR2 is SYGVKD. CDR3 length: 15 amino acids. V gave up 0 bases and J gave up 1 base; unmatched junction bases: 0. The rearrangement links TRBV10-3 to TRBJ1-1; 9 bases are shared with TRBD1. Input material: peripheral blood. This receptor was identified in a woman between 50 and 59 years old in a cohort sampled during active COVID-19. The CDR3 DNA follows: TGTGCCATCAGTGAGTCGGGACAGGGGAACACTGAAGCTTTCTTT. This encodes CAISESGQGNTEAFF.